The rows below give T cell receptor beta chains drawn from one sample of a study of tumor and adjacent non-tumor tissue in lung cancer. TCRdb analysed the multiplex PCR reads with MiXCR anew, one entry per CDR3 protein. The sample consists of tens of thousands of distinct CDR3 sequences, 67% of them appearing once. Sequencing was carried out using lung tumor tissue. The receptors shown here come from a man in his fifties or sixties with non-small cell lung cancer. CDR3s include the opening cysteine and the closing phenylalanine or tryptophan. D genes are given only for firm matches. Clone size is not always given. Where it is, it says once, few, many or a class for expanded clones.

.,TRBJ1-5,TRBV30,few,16,CACRGGSGRPGSPQHF,TGTGCCTGCCGTGGCGGCAGTGGCAGGCCCGGATCGCCCCAGCATTTT
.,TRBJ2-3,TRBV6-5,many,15,CASSSLGAGIDTQYF,TGTGCCAGCAGTTCGTTGGGGGCGGGTATAGATACGCAGTATTTT
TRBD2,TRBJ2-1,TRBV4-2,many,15,CASSRLAGGHNEQFF,TGTGCCAGCAGCAGACTAGCGGGAGGGCACAATGAGCAGTTCTTC
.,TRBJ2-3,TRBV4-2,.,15,CASSQVGWKGDKQYF,TGTGCCAGCAGCCAAGTGGGCTGGAAGGGAGATAAGCAGTATTTT
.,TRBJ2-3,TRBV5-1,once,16,CASRSISAGSGDTQYF,TGCGCCAGCAGGTCAATTTCAGCGGGCAGCGGGGATACGCAGTATTTT
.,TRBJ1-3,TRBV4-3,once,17,CTGSQFLRRSSGNTIYF,TGCACCGGCAGCCAATTCCTTCGACGGTCCTCTGGAAACACCATATATTTT
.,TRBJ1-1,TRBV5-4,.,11,CASNFGVVAFF,TGTGCCAGTAACTTCGGGGTGGTAGCTTTCTTT
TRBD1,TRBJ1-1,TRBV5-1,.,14,CASSIQGAGTEAFF,TGCGCCAGCAGCATACAGGGGGCGGGTACTGAAGCTTTCTTT
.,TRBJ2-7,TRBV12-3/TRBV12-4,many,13,CASSPGFTYEQYF,TGTGCCAGCAGTCCAGGGTTCACCTACGAGCAGTACTTC
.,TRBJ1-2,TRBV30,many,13,CAWSRTRDYGYTF,TGTGCCTGGAGTAGGACCCGGGACTATGGCTACACCTTC
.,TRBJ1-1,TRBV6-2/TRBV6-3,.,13,CASNTWAFTQAFF,TGTGCCAGCAACACCTGGGCGTTCACTCAAGCTTTCTTC
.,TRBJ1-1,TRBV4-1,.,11,CASNQGTEAFF,TGCGCCAGCAACCAGGGGACTGAAGCCTTCTTT
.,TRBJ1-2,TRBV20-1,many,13,CSARDRPGNGYTF,TGCAGTGCTAGAGATAGGCCCGGGAATGGCTACACCTTC
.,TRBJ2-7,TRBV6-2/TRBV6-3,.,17,CARSYGCASGKPYEQYF,.
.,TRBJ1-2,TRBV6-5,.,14,CASSSKTVKYGYTF,TGTGCCAGCAGTTCAAAGACAGTTAAGTATGGCTACACCTTC
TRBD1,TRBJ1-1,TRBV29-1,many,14,CSVFGQGTKTEAFF,TGCAGCGTCTTCGGACAGGGAACTAAAACTGAAGCTTTCTTT
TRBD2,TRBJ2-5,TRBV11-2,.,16,CASSLFSGSQGETQYF,TGTGCCAGCAGCTTATTTAGCGGGAGTCAGGGAGAGACCCAGTACTTC
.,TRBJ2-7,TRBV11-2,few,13,CASIRTGTYEQYF,TGTGCTAGCATACGGACGGGGACCTACGAGCAGTACTTC
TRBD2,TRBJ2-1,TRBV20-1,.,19,CSVTTPGLADSVHYNEQFF,TGCAGTGTTACCACTCCGGGACTAGCCGACTCTGTACACTACAATGAGCAGTTCTTC
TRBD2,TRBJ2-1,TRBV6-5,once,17,CANSHSSGLAGNNEQLF,TGTGCCAACAGTCACTCGAGTGGTCTAGCGGGAAACAATGAGCAGCTCTTC
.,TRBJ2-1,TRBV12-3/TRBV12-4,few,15,CASGLRRLSRNEQFF,TGTGCAAGCGGTTTAAGGCGGCTATCTCGCAATGAGCAGTTCTTC
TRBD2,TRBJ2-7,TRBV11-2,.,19,CASVLDLLAGQRWGVEQYF,TGTGCCAGCGTCTTAGATCTTCTAGCGGGACAAAGATGGGGCGTCGAGCAGTACTTC